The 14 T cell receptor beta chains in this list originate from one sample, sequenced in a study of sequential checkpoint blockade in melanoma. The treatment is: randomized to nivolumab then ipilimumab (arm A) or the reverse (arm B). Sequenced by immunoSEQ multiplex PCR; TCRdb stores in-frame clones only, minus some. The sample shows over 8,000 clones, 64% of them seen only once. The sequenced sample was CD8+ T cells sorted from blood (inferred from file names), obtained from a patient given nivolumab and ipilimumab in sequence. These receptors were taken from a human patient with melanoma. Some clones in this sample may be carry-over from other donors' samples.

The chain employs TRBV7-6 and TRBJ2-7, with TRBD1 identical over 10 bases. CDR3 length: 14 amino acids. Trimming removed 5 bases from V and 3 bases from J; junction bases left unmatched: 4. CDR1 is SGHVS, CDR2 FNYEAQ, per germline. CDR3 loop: CASSPRTGGYEQYF. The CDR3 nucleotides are TGTGCCAGCAGCCCGAGGACAGGGGGCTACGAGCAGTACTTC.

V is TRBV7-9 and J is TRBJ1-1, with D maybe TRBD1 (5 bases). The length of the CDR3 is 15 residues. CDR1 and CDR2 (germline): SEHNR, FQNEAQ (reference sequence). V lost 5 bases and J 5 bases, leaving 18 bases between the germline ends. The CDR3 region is CASSPSLGGGTEAFF. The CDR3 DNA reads TGTGCCAGCAGCCCGTCTCTTGGGGGGGGAACTGAAGCTTTCTTT.

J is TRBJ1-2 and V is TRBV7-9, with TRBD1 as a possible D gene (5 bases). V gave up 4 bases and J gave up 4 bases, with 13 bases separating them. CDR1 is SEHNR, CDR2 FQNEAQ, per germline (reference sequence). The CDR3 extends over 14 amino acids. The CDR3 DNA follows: TGTGCCAGCAGCTCTCTGACAGTAACCTATGGCTACACCTTC. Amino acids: CASSSLTVTYGYTF.

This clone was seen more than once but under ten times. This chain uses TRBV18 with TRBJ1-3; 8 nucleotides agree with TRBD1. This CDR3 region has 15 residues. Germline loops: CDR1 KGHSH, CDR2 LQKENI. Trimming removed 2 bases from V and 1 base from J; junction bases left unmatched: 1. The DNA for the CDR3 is TGTGCCAGCTCACCAGGGACAGGTTCTGGAAACACCATATATTTT. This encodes CASSPGTGSGNTIYF.

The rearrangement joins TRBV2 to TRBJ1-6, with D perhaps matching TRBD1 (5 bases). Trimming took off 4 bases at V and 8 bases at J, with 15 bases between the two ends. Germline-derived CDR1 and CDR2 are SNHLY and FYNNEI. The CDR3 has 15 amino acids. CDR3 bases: TGTGCCAGCAGTGGCACTCAAGGGGCTTATTCACCCCTCCACTTT. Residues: CASSGTQGAYSPLHF.

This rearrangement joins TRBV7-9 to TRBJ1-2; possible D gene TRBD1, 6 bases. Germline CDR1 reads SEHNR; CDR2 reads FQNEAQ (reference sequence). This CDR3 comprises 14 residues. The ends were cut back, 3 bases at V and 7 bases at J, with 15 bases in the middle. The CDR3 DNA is TGTGCCAGCAGCTTGGGCAGGGGAGAGCCTGGCTACACCTTC. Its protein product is CASSLGRGEPGYTF.

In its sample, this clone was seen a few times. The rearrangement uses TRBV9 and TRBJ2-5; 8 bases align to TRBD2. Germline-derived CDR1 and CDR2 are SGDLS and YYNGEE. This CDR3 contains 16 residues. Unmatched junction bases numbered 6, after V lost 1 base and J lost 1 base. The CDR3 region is CASSVWAGGIQETQYF. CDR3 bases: TGTGCCAGCAGCGTATGGGCGGGGGGCATCCAAGAGACCCAGTACTTC.

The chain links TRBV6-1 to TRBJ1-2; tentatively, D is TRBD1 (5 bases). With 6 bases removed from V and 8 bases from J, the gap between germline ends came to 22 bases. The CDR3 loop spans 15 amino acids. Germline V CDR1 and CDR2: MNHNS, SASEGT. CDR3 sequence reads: CASRTRDGRMEGYTF. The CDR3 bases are TGTGCCAGCAGGACTCGGGACGGGAGGATGGAGGGCTACACCTTC.

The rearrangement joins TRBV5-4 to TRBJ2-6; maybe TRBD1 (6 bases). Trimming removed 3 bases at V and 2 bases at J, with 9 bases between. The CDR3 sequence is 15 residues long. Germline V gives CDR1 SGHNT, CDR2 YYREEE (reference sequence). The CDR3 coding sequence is TGTGCCAGCAGCTCGACAGGAGCTGGGGCCAACGTCCTGACTTTC. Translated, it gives CASSSTGAGANVLTF. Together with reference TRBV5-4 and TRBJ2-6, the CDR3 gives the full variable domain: ETGVTQSPTHLIKTRGQQVTLRCSSQSGHNTVSWYQQALGQGPQFIFQYYREEENGRGNFPPRFSGLQFPNYSSELNVNALELDDSALYLCASSSTGAGANVLTFGAGSRLTVL.

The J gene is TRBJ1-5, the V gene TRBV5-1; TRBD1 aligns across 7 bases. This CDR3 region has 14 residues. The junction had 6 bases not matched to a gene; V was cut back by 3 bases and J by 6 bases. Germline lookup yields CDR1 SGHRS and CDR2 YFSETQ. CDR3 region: CASSSTGHGQPQHF. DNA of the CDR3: TGCGCCAGCAGCTCGACAGGGCACGGTCAGCCCCAGCATTTT.

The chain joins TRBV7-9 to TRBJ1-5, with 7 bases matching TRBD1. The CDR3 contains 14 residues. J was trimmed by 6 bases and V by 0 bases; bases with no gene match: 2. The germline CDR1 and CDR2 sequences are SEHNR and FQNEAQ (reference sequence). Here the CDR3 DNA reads TGTGCCAGCAGCTTAGCGGAGGGGGCTCAGCCCCAGCATTTT. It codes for CASSLAEGAQPQHF.

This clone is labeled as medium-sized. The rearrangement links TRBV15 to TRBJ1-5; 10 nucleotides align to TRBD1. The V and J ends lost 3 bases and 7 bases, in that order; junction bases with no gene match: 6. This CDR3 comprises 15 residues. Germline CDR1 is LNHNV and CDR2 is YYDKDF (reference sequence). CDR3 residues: CATSRDRGISQPQHF. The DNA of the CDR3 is TGTGCCACCAGCAGGGACAGGGGGATCTCGCAGCCCCAGCATTTT.

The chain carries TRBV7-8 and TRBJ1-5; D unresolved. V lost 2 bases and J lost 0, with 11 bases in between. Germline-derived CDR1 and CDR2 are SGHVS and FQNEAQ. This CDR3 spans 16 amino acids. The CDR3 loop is CASSLWARYSNQPQHF. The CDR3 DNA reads TGTGCCAGCAGCTTATGGGCCCGGTATAGCAATCAGCCCCAGCATTTT.

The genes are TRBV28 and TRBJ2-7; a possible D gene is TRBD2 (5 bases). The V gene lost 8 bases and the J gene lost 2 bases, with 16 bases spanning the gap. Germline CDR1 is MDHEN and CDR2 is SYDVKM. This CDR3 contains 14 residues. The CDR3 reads CASGYSRGPYEQYF. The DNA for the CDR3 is TGTGCCAGCGGATACAGTCGAGGGCCCTACGAGCAGTACTTC.